The entry below describes one T cell receptor (beta chain). The antigen is undetermined. This entry is derived from a study of T cell responses to AZD1222 COVID-19 vaccine. Study-level results: Seropositive AZD1222 recipients at baseline numbered only five or six. Spike-wide coverage was observed for vaccine-associated CD4 TCRs, with dominant responses at 160-218 and 743-854. It should be noted that donors were predominantly white British and more often female, and clonal diversity was possibly underestimated.

Trimming removed 0 bases from V and 3 bases from J, with 8 bases in between. The CDR3 totals 14 residues. CDR1 and CDR2 from the germline V gene are MNHEY and SMNVEV (reference sequence). The repertoire was sequenced with immunoSEQ multiplex PCR; TCRdb's copy has only in-frame clones and lacks some. There are 100,000 to 150,000 clones in the sample; more than 80% occur only once, and 4.2% lies in the top ten. Sequencing used peripheral blood, obtained on day 0 of AZD1222 vaccination. This TCR was sampled from an adult in good health. V gene TRBV27 combines with J gene TRBJ2-5, with D perhaps given as TRBD1 or TRBD2 (6 bases each). The CDR3 sequence is CASSLSRGEETQYF. DNA for the CDR3: TGTGCCAGCAGTTTATCGAGGGGGGAAGAGACCCAGTACTTC.